The present entry profiles one T cell receptor beta chain with its context. The CDR3 ends on some other residue instead of the conserved phenylalanine or tryptophan, so this is likely a read error. The limits of the CDR3 on the DNA are not certain, so only TCRdb's listed CDR3 is given. This specimen comes from a study of Graves' ophthalmopathy and Graves' hyperthyroidism. CDR3 regions of TCR beta were amplified from RNA transcripts. First-round RT-PCR relied on HTBI primers, and a second-round multiplex PCR came next. TCRdb re-called the multiplex PCR reads through MiXCR, storing one row per CDR3 protein. This sample has around 600,000 distinct CDR3 sequences, with more than 40% found just once. The CDR3 sequence runs 9 residues, both termini included. In germline, CDR1 is SEHNR, CDR2 FQNEAQ (reference sequence).

The sequenced sample was peripheral blood. The chain uses TRBV7-9 and TRBJ2-6; the table calls TRBD1, which could not be checked here. The receptor's source is an adult man with Graves' ophthalmopathy. Here the CDR3 reads CASSSDREP.